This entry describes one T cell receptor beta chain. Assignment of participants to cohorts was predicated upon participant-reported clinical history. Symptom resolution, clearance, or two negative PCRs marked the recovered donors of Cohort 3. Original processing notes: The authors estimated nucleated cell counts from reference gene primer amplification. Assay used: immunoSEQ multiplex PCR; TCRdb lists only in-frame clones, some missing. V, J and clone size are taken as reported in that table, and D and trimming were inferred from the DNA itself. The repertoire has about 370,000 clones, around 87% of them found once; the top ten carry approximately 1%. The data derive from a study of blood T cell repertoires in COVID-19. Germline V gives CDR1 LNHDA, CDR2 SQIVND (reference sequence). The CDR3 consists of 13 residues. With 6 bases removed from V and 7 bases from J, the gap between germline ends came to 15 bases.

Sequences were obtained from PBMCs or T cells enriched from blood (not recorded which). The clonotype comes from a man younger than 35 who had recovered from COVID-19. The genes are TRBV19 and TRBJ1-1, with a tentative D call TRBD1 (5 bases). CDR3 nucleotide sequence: TGTGCCAGTAGCAAGAAACAAGACAGTGAAGCTTTCTTT. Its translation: CASSKKQDSEAFF.